This T cell receptor (beta chain) came from a study of T cell responses to AZD1222 COVID-19 vaccine. Study findings and constraints: A mostly white British donor set with more females was recruited, and clonal diversity was possibly underestimated. Reports indicate that nearly half of spike-specific TCRs are directed at unmutated variant regions. Just six people given AZD1222 tested seropositive at baseline.

A word on this clone: Its target is unknown.

Using immunoSEQ multiplex PCR, the repertoire was profiled, and TCRdb retains in-frame clones only, with some absent. The table has approximately 74,000 clones, 70% to 90% seen once. Germline assignment: CDR1 LGHNA and CDR2 YNFKEQ. The V gene lost 5 bases and the J gene lost 4 bases, with 9 bases spanning the gap. The CDR3 runs 12 residues. This TCR was sampled from an adult in good health. This chain uses TRBV4-2 with TRBJ2-7; perhaps TRBD2 as D (5 bases). This specimen was peripheral blood, taken on day 0 of AZD1222 vaccination. CDR3 sequence (DNA): TGTGCCAGCAGCTCTACGGGGTACGAGCAGTACTTC. The encoded protein is CASSSTGYEQYF.